The present T cell receptor (beta chain) was sequenced within a study of blood T cell repertoires in COVID-19. Overall study: Some COVID-19 samples were acute and others convalescent; all came from the United States, Italy and Spain. In each case, the material was cDNA or gDNA derived from T cells, B-cell-depleted T cells, or PBMCs.

Profiled with immunoSEQ multiplex PCR; TCRdb holds only in-frame clones, not every one. This repertoire shows about 140,000 clones, approximately 82% found once; its top ten account for about 1.4%. Trimming stripped 2 bases from V and 2 bases from J, with 11 bases between. Germline CDR1 LNHDA, CDR2 SQIVND (reference sequence). This CDR3 comprises 15 residues. The chain is built from TRBV19 and TRBJ2-3, with D perhaps matching TRBD2 (5 bases). Source material: peripheral blood. This receptor was obtained from a human donor in a cohort sampled during active COVID-19. The CDR3 reads CASSIHERTTDTQYF. The CDR3, as DNA: TGTGCCAGTAGTATACACGAGCGGACCACAGATACGCAGTATTTT.